A selection of T cell receptor beta chains follows, all from one sample in a study of T cells and Merkel cell carcinoma outcomes. Profiling relied on immunoSEQ multiplex PCR, and the TCRdb table lists in-frame clones only, not all of them. The sample contains some 19,000 clones, about 80% of which appear only once. Sequences were obtained from tumor tissue from Merkel cell carcinoma. These receptors were collected from a human donor with Merkel cell carcinoma. Both conserved end residues are part of each CDR3. The order of the fields is V gene, J gene, D gene, clone size, CDR3 DNA, CDR3 protein. The D gene is left open where the match is weak. Size is omitted from some rows. Given values are once, few, many or a class for expanded clones.

v_call: TRBV28; j_call: TRBJ2-7; d_call: TRBD1; clone_size: .; cdr3_nt: TGTGCCAGCAGTTTTTGGGACAGGGGCTTCAACGAGCAGTACTTC; cdr3_aa: CASSFWDRGFNEQYF
v_call: TRBV11-2; j_call: TRBJ1-5; d_call: .; clone_size: once; cdr3_nt: TGTGCCAGCAGCCTTACGACCCTTCCCATGGGTCAGCCCCAGCATTTT; cdr3_aa: CASSLTTLPMGQPQHF
v_call: TRBV11-3; j_call: TRBJ2-3; d_call: TRBD1; clone_size: .; cdr3_nt: TGTGCCAGCAGCTCCTTAACAGGGGTTAGTGCAGATACGCAGTATTTT; cdr3_aa: CASSSLTGVSADTQYF
v_call: TRBV6-6; j_call: TRBJ1-3; d_call: TRBD1; clone_size: .; cdr3_nt: TGTGCCAGCACCCAATACAGGGGAACTGGAAACACCATATATTTT; cdr3_aa: CASTQYRGTGNTIYF
v_call: TRBV28; j_call: TRBJ2-7; d_call: .; clone_size: once; cdr3_nt: TGTGCCAGCAGCATGAATTACGGACAGTCCTACGAGCAGTACTTC; cdr3_aa: CASSMNYGQSYEQYF
v_call: TRBV28; j_call: TRBJ2-7; d_call: .; clone_size: .; cdr3_nt: TGTGCCAGCAGCCCAGGGGACCCCCTCGAGCAGTACTTC; cdr3_aa: CASSPGDPLEQYF
v_call: TRBV1; j_call: TRBJ1-5; d_call: .; clone_size: .; cdr3_nt: TGCACCAGCAGCCAAGATGGGGGCAATCAGCCCCAGCATTTT; cdr3_aa: CTSSQDGGNQPQHF
v_call: TRBV5-4; j_call: TRBJ2-5; d_call: TRBD1; clone_size: .; cdr3_nt: TGTGCCAGCAGCCTCCGACAGGGACGACAAGAGACCCAGTACTTC; cdr3_aa: CASSLRQGRQETQYF
v_call: TRBV5-1; j_call: TRBJ2-5; d_call: TRBD2; clone_size: .; cdr3_nt: TGCGCCAGCAGCTGGACTAGCGGGGGCGTAAAAGAGACCCAGTACTTC; cdr3_aa: CASSWTSGGVKETQYF
v_call: TRBV5-1; j_call: TRBJ2-1; d_call: TRBD2; clone_size: .; cdr3_nt: TGCGCCAGCAGCTTGCTGCGGGAGCAGAATGAGCAGTTCTTC; cdr3_aa: CASSLLREQNEQFF
v_call: TRBV4-2; j_call: TRBJ1-5; d_call: TRBD1; clone_size: once; cdr3_nt: TGTGCCAGCAGCCCGGGACAGGGGGCGCCGGGGCAGCCCCAGCATTTT; cdr3_aa: CASSPGQGAPGQPQHF
v_call: TRBV9; j_call: TRBJ1-1; d_call: .; clone_size: .; cdr3_nt: TGTGCCAGCAGCAATTACAGGGATGGGGACACTGAAGCTTTCTTT; cdr3_aa: CASSNYRDGDTEAFF
v_call: TRBV9; j_call: TRBJ1-1; d_call: .; clone_size: .; cdr3_nt: TGTGCCAGCAGCGTAGGGCTTAGAGGGGACACTGAAGCTTTCTTT; cdr3_aa: CASSVGLRGDTEAFF